Sequencing of this TCR beta chain was carried out in a study of cytomegalovirus exposure and HLA in healthy donors. Notes on the study in general: Many donors shared some public TCRs, even though most TCR sequences were rare. Among TCR beta chains, those listed as cytomegalovirus-associated numbered over 150. A missense DCLRE1C variant was associated with V- and J-gene trimming of TCR beta chains in a later analysis, and an independent cohort replicated the association.

This clone appeared a single time. Antigen specificity is unknown. The PCR employed 60 Vbeta primers together with 13 Jbeta primers. This table comes from immunoSEQ multiplex PCR, and its TCRdb copy is limited to in-frame clones, with some not included. The data contain 250,000 to 350,000 clones, 80% of them singletons. The TCR was taken from a girl under 10 years old in good health and CMV-seronegative. The sample taken for sequencing was PBMCs.

The CDR3 nucleotides read TGCGCCAGCAGCTTGGCCGGTAGCGGAGGAAGCTCCTACAATGAGCAGTTCTTC. The encoded protein is CASSLAGSGGSSYNEQFF. The chain uses TRBV5-1 and TRBJ2-1, with D possibly being TRBD2 (6 bases). CDR1 is SGHRS, CDR2 YFSETQ, per germline. V lost 0 bases to trimming and J lost 0 bases, with 16 bases between them. This CDR3 spans 18 amino acids.